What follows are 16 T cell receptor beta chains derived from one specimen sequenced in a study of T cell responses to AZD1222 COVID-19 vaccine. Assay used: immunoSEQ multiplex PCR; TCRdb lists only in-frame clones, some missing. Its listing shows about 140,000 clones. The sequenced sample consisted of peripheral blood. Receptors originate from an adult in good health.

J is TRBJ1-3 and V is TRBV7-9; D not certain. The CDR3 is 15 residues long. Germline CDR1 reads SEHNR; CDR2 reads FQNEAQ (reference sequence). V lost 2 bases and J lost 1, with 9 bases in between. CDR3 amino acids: CASSLQAGSGNTIYF. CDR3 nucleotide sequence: TGTGCCAGCAGCTTACAGGCGGGATCTGGAAACACCATATATTTT.

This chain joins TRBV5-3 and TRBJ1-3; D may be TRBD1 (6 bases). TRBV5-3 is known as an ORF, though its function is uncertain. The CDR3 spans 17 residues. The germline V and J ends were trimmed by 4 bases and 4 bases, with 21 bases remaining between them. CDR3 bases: TGTGCCAGAAGCCCAAGGGACACTGAGAATCCAGGAAACACCATATATTTT. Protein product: CARSPRDTENPGNTIYF.

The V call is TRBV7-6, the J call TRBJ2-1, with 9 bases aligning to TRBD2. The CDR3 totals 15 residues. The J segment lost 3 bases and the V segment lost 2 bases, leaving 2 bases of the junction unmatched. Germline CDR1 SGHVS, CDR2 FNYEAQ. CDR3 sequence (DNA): TGTGCCAGCAGCTTAAGCGGGGGGATCTACAATGAGCAGTTCTTC. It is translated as CASSLSGGIYNEQFF.

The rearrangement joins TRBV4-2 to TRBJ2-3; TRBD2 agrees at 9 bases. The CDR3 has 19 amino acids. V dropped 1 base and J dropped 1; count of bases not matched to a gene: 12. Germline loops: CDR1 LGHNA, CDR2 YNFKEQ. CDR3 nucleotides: TGTGCCAGCAGCCAAGGGGTCGGCGCGGGGGGGCCGGGCACAGATACGCAGTATTTT. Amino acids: CASSQGVGAGGPGTDTQYF.

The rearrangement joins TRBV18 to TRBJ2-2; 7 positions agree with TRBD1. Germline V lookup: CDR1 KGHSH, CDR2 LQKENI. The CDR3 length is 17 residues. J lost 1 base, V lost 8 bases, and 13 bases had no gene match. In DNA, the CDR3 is TGTGCCAGCCCCCCGAAACCGGGGACAGAGAACACCGGGGAGCTGTTTTTT. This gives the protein CASPPKPGTENTGELFF. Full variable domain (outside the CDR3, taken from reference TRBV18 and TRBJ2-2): NAGVMQNPRHLVRRRGQEARLRCSPMKGHSHVYWYRQLPEEGLKFMVYLQKENIIDESGMPKERFSAEFPKEGPSILRIQQVVRGDSAAYFCASPPKPGTENTGELFFGEGSRLTVL.

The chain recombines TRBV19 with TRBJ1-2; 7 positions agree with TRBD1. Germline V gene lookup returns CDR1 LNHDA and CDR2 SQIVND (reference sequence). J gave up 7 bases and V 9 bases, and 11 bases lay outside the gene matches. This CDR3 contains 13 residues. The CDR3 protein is CASRPDRVSGYTF. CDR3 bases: TGTGCCAGCAGACCCGACAGGGTATCTGGCTACACCTTC.

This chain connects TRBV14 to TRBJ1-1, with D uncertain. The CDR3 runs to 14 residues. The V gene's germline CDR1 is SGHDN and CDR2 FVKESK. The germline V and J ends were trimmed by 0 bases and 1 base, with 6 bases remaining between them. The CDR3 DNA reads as TGTGCCAGCAGCCAAGAAATAAAGAACACTGAAGCTTTCTTT. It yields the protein CASSQEIKNTEAFF.

The CDR3 spells CASGSPGDYGYTF. The CDR3 DNA is TGTGCCAGCGGATCCCCTGGAGACTATGGCTACACCTTC. The chain is built from TRBV7-9 and TRBJ1-2; no clear D. This CDR3 has 13 amino acids. The germline V gene encodes CDR1 SEHNR and CDR2 FQNEAQ (reference sequence). Trimming took 8 bases from V and 3 from J, leaving 13 bases between them.

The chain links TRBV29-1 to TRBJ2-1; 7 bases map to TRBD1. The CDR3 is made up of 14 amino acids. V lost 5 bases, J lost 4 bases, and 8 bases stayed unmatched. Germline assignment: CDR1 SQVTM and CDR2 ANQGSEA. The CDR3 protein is CSVRAPGQYNEQFF. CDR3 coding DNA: TGCAGCGTTCGGGCCCCGGGACAGTACAATGAGCAGTTCTTC.

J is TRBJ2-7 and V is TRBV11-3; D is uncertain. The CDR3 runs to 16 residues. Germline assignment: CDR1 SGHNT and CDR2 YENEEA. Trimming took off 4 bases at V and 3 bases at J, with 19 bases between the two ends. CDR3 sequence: CASSSLTRRLNYEQYF. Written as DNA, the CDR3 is TGTGCCAGCAGCTCTTTGACCCGAAGGTTAAACTACGAGCAGTACTTC.

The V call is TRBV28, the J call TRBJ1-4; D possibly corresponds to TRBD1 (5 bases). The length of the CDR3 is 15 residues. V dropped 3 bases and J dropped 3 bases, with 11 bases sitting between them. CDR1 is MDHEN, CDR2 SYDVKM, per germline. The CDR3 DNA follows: TGTGCCAGCAGTTTCGGGGGATCGGCTAATGAAAAACTGTTTTTT. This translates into CASSFGGSANEKLFF.

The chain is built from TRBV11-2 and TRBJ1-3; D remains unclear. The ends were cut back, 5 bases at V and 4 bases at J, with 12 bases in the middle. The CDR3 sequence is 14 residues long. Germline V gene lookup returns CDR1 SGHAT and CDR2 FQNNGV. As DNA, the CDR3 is TGTGCCAGCAGCGGACGGCCCCTGGGAAACACCATATATTTT. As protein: CASSGRPLGNTIYF.

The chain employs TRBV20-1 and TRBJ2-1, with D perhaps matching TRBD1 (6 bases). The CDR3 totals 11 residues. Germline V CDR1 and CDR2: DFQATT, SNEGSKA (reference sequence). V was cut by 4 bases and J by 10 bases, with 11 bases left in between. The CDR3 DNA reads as TGCAGTGCTAAAGGGGGTTTGGAGCAGTTCTTC. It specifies CSAKGGLEQFF.

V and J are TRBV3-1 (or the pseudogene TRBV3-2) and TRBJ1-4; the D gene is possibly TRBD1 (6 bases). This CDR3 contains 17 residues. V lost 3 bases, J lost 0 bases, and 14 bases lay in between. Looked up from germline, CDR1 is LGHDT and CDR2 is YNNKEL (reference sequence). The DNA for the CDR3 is TGTGCCAGCAGCCAGACAGGTGGAAGGACAACTAATGAAAAACTGTTTTTT. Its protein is CASSQTGGRTTNEKLFF.

The DNA for the CDR3 is TGCGCCAGCAGCTTGAAGCCCGGGAGAGATACGCAGTATTTT. Translating gives CASSLKPGRDTQYF. The rearrangement uses TRBV5-1 and TRBJ2-3; D might be TRBD2 (6 bases). CDR1 is SGHRS and CDR2 is YFSETQ in the germline V gene. This CDR3 comprises 14 residues. V dropped 1 base and J dropped 5 bases, with 11 bases sitting between them.

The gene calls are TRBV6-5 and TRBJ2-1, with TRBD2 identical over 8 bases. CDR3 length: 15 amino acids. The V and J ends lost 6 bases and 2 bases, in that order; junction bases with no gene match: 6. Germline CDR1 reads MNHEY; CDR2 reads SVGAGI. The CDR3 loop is CASSRLAGAYNEQFF. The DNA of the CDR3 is TGTGCCAGCAGCCGTCTAGCGGGCGCCTACAATGAGCAGTTCTTC.